A single sample gave rise to the 2 T cell receptor beta chains below, sequenced in a study of T cell responses to AZD1222 COVID-19 vaccine. Method: immunoSEQ multiplex PCR; TCRdb's copy keeps in-frame clones and lacks some. The data show 150,000 to 200,000 clones, around 87% seen once. This sample comprised peripheral blood, obtained on day 0 of MenACWY control vaccination. The receptors stem from an adult in good health.

This chain uses TRBV7-8 with TRBJ1-2, with D maybe TRBD1 (6 bases). Germline V gene data show CDR1 as SGHVS and CDR2 as FQNEAQ. The V end lost 1 base, the J end lost 4 bases, and 22 bases lay between the germline ends. There are 18 residues in the CDR3. The CDR3 loop is CASSLVQGQFFRGYGYTF. In DNA form, the CDR3 reads TGTGCCAGCAGCTTAGTACAGGGTCAGTTCTTTCGGGGCTATGGCTACACCTTC.

The chain carries TRBV19 and TRBJ1-2; D unresolved. The CDR3 extends over 12 amino acids. Germline-derived CDR1 and CDR2 are LNHDA and SQIVND (reference sequence). V gave up 7 bases and J gave up 4 bases, with 10 bases separating them. The CDR3 loop reads CASKDPLYGYTF. CDR3 DNA: TGTGCCAGTAAGGACCCGCTCTATGGCTACACCTTC.